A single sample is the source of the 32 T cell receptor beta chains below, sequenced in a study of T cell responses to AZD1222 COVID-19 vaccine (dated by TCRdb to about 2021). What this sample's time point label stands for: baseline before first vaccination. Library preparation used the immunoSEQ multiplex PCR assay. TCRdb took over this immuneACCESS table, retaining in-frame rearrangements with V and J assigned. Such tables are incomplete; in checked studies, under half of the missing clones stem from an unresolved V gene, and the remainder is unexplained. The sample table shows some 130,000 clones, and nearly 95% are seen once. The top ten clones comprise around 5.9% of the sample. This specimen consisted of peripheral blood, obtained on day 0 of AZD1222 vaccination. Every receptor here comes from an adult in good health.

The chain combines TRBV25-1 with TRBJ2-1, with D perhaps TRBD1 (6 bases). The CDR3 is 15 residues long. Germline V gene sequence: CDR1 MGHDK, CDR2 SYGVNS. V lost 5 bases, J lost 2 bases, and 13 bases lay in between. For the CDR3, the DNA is TGTGCCAGCAGTACCCGGACAGATACCTACAATGAGCAGTTCTTC. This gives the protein CASSTRTDTYNEQFF.

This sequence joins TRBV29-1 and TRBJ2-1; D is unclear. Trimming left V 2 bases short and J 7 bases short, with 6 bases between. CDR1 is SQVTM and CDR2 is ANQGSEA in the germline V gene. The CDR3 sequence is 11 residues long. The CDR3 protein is CSVENGNEQFF. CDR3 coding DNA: TGCAGCGTTGAAAATGGGAATGAGCAGTTCTTC.

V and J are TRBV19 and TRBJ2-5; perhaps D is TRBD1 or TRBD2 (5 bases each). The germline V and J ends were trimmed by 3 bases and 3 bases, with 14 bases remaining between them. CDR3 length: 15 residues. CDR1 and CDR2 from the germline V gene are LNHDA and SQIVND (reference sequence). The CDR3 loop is CASSMAGTKKETQYF. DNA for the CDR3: TGTGCCAGTAGTATGGCCGGGACCAAAAAAGAGACCCAGTACTTC.

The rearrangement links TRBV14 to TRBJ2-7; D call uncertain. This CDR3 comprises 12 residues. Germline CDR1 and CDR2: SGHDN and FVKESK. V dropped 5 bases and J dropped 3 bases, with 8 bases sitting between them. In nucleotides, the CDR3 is TGTGCCAGCAGCTCTGGGGTCTACGAGCAGTACTTC. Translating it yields CASSSGVYEQYF.

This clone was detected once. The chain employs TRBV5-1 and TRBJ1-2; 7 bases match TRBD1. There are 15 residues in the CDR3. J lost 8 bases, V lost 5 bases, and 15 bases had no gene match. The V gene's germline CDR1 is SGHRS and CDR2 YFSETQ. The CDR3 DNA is TGCGCCAGCAGACACGAGACAGGGCTAGTGTGGGGCTACACCTTC. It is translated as CASRHETGLVWGYTF.

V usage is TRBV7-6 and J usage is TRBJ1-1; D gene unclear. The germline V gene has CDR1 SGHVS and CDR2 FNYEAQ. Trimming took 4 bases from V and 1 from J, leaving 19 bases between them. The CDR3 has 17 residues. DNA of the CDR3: TGTGCCAGCAGCTCACCCGACACCCCAATCAAGAACACTGAAGCTTTCTTT. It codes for CASSSPDTPIKNTEAFF.

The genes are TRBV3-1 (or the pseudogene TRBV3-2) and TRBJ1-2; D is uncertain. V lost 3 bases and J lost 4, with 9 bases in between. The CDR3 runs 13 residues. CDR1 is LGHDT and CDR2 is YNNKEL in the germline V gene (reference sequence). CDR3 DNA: TGTGCCAGCAGCCAGGGATCCCGCTATGGCTACACCTTC. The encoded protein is CASSQGSRYGYTF.

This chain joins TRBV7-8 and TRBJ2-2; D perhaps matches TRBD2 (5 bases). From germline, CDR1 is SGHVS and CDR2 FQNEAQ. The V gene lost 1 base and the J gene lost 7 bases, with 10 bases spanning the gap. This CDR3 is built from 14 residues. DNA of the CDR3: TGTGCCAGCAGCTTAGTGGGAGTTGTCGGGGAGCTGTTTTTT. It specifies CASSLVGVVGELFF. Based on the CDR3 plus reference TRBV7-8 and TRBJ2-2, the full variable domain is GAGVSQSPRYKVAKRGQDVALRCDPISGHVSLFWYQQALGQGPEFLTYFQNEAQLDKSGLPSDRFFAERPEGSVSTLKIQRTQQEDSAVYLCASSLVGVVGELFFGEGSRLTVL.

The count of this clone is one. The CDR3 region has the DNA TGTGCCAGCAGTTTATTAGGGGGCAAAAACGAGCAGTACTTC. It translates to CASSLLGGKNEQYF. This rearrangement joins TRBV28 to TRBJ2-7; 7 nucleotides line up with TRBD1. Germline lookup yields CDR1 MDHEN and CDR2 SYDVKM. V trimming: 1 base; J trimming: 5 bases; junction bases outside the gene matches: 5. This CDR3 is 14 amino acids long.

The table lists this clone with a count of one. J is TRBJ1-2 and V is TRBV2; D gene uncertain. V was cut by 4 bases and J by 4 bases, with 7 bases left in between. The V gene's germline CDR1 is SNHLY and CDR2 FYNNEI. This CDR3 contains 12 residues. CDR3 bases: TGTGCCAGCAGTGTTTCCGGCTATGGCTACACCTTC. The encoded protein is CASSVSGYGYTF.

The chain's CDR3 is CASSLGPDSSYEQYF. The CDR3, as DNA: TGCGCCAGCAGCTTGGGGCCAGATTCGTCTTACGAGCAGTACTTC. V usage is TRBV5-1 and J usage is TRBJ2-7, with no clear D. The CDR3 has 15 amino acids. Per the germline V gene, CDR1 is SGHRS and CDR2 is YFSETQ. Between the trimmed V and J ends, which lost 0 bases and 4 bases, there was a span of 14 bases.

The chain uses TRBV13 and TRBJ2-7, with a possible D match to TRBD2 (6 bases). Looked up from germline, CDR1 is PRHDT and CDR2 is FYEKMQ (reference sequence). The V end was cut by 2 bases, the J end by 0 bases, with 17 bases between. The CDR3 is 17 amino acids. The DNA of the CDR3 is TGTGCCAGCAGCTTACTTTCCCCTCGGGAGTCCTCCTACGAGCAGTACTTC. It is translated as CASSLLSPRESSYEQYF.

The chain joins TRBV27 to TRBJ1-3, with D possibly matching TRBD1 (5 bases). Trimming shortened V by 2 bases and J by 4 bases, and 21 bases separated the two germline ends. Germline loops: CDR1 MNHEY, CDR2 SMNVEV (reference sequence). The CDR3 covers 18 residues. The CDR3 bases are TGTGCCAGCAGTTTACAAACCCTCGGGGGTACGAACGGAAACACCATATATTTT. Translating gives CASSLQTLGGTNGNTIYF.

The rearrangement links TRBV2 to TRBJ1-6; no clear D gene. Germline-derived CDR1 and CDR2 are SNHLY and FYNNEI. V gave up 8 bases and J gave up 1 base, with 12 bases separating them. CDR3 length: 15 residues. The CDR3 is CASETVGSYNSPLHF. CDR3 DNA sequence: TGTGCCAGCGAGACTGTAGGTTCCTATAATTCACCCCTCCACTTT.

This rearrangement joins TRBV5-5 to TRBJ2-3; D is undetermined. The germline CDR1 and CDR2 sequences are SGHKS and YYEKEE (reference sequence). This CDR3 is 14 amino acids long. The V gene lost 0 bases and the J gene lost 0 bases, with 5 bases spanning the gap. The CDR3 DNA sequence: TGTGCCAGCAGCTTGGTCTCTAGCACAGATACGCAGTATTTT. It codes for CASSLVSSTDTQYF.

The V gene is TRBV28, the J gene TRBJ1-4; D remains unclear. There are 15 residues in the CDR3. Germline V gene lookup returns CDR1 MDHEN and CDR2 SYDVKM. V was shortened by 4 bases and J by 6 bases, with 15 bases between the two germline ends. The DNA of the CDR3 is TGTGCCAGCAGTTCAATGTCGGGGAAGGATGAAAAACTGTTTTTT. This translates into CASSSMSGKDEKLFF.

The CDR3 DNA follows: TGTGCCAGCAGTGTACCTCCCTACGAGCAGTACTTC. As protein: CASSVPPYEQYF. This chain connects TRBV28 to TRBJ2-7, with D unclear. V lost 5 bases to trimming and J lost 2 bases, with 7 bases between them. The CDR3 totals 12 residues. The germline CDR1 and CDR2 sequences are MDHEN and SYDVKM.

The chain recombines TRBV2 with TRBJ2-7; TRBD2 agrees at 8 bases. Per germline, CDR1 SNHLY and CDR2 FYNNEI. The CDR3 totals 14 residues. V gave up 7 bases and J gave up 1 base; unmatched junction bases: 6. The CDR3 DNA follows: TGTGCCAGCAAAGGACTAGCTTCATCCTACGAGCAGTACTTC. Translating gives CASKGLASSYEQYF.

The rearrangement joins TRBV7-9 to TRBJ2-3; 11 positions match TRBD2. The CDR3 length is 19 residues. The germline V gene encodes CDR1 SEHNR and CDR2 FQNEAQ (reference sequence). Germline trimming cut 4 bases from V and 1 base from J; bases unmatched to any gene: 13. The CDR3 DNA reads TGTGCCAGCAGCTCTAGACTAGCGGGGAAAATCGGGGGCACAGATACGCAGTATTTT. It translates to CASSSRLAGKIGGTDTQYF.

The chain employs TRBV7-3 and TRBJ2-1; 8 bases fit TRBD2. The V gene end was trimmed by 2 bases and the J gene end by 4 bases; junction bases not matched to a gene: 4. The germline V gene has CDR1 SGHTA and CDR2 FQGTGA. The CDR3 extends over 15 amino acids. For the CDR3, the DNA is TGTGCCAGCAGCTTAGCGGGGGGATTGTACAATGAGCAGTTCTTC. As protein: CASSLAGGLYNEQFF.

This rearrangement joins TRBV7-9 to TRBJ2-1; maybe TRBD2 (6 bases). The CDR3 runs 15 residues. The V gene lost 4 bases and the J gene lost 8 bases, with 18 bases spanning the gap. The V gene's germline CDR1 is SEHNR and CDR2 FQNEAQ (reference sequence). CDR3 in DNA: TGTGCCAGCAGCTCAGGAGGGCGAGCCTCCCATGAGCAGTTCTTC. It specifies CASSSGGRASHEQFF.

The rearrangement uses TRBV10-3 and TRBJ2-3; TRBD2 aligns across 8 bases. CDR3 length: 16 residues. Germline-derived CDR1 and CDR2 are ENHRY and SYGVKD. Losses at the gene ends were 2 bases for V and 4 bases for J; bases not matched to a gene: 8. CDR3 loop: CAISERSGIGADTQYF. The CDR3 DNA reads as TGTGCCATCAGTGAGCGTAGCGGGATAGGGGCAGATACGCAGTATTTT.

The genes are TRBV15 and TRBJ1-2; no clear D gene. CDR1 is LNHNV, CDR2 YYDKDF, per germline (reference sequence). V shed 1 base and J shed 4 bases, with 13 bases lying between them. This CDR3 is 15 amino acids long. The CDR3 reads CATSRGGGVGYGYTF. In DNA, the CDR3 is TGTGCCACCAGCAGAGGGGGAGGCGTTGGCTATGGCTACACCTTC.

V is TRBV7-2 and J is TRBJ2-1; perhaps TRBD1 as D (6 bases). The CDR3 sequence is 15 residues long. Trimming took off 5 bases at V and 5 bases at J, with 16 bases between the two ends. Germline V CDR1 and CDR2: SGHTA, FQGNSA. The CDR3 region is CASSPKGGVDNEQFF. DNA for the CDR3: TGTGCCAGCAGCCCTAAAGGGGGTGTCGACAATGAGCAGTTCTTC.

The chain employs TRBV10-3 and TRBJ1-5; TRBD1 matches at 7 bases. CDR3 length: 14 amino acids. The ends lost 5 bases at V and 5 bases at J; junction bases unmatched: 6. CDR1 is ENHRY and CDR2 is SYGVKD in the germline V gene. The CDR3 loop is CAISTGTVDQPQHF. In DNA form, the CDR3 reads TGTGCCATCAGTACCGGGACAGTTGATCAGCCCCAGCATTTT.

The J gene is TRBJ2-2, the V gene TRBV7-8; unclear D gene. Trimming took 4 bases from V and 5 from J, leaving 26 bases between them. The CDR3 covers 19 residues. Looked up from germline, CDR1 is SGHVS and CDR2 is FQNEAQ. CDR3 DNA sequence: TGTGCCAGCAGCTCCAAACAGCTCAGAGCTTCTACCCTTACCGGGGAGCTGTTTTTT. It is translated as CASSSKQLRASTLTGELFF.

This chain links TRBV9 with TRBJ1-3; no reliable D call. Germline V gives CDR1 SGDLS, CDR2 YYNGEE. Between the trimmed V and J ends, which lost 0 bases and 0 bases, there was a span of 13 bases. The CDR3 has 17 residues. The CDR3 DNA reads TGTGCCAGCAGCGTAGAGGGCAGGCGATACTCTGGAAACACCATATATTTT. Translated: CASSVEGRRYSGNTIYF.

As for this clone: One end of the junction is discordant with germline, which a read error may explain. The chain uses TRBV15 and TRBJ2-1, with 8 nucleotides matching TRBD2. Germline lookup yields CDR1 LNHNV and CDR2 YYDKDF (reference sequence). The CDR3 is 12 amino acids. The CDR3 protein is CATSRAGGAPVF. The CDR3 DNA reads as TGTGCCACCAGCAGAGCGGGAGGGGCCCCCGTCTTC.

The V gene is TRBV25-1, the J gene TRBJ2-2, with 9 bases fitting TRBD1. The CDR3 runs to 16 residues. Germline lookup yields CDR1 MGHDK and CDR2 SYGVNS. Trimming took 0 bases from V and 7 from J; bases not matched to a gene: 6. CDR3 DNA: TGTGCCAGCAGTGAATATGGGACAGGGATCGGCGGGGAGCTGTTTTTT. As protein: CASSEYGTGIGGELFF.

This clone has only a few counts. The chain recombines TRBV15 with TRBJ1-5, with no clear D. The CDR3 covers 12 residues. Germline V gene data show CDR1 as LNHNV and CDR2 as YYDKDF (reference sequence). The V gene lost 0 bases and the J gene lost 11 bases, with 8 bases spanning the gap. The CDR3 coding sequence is TGTGCCACCAGCAGAGATGGTGGGGCCCAGCATTTT. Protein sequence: CATSRDGGAQHF.

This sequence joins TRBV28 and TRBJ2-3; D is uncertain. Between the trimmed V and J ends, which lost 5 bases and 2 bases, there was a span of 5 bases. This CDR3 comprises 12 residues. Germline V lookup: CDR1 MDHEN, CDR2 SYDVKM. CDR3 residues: CASSIPTDTQYF. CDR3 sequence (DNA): TGTGCCAGCAGTATACCCACAGATACGCAGTATTTT.

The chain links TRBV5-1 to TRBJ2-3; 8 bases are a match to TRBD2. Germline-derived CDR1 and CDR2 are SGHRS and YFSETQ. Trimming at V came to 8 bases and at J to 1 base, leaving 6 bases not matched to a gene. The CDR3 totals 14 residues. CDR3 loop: CASSGGVGTDTQYF. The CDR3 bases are TGCGCCAGTTCCGGGGGGGTTGGCACAGATACGCAGTATTTT.